These 27 T cell receptor beta chains originate from one sample sequenced in a study of blood T cell repertoires in COVID-19. Sequenced by immunoSEQ multiplex PCR; TCRdb stores in-frame clones only, minus some. The data contain about 110,000 clones, around 88% of them singletons. Input material: peripheral blood. The receptors stem from a man aged 50 to 60 with active or convalescent COVID-19.

CDR3 nucleotides: TGTGCCAGCAGAGGGACTAGTGGAGGAACCGGGGAGCTGTTTTTT. Translating it yields CASRGTSGGTGELFF. The V gene is TRBV6-5, the J gene TRBJ2-2; TRBD2 aligns across 8 bases. The germline V gene has CDR1 MNHEY and CDR2 SVGAGI. V dropped 6 bases and J dropped 5; count of bases not matched to a gene: 8. The CDR3 sequence is 15 residues long.

There are a few counts of this clone. The genes are TRBV5-8 and TRBJ2-1; maybe TRBD2 (6 bases). CDR3 length: 14 residues. Trimming shortened V by 4 bases and J by 1 base, and 9 bases separated the two germline ends. Germline V gene sequence: CDR1 SGHTS, CDR2 YDEGEE. In DNA, the CDR3 is TGTGCCAGCAGCCACGGGGGTTCCTACAATGAGCAGTTCTTC. Residues: CASSHGGSYNEQFF.

The rearrangement joins TRBV30 to TRBJ1-3; D uncertain. Germline V gene lookup returns CDR1 GTSNPN and CDR2 SVGIG (reference sequence). This CDR3 has 16 amino acids. Trimming cost V 3 bases and J 1 base, with 16 bases left between them. The CDR3 nucleotides are TGTGCCTGGAGCCCTGTCGGGGTTGGGTCTGGAAACACCATATATTTT. Amino acids: CAWSPVGVGSGNTIYF.

J is TRBJ1-2 and V is TRBV7-9, with 9 bases fitting TRBD1. Germline V gene sequence: CDR1 SEHNR, CDR2 FQNEAQ (reference sequence). V trimming: 5 bases; J trimming: 4 bases; junction bases outside the gene matches: 11. The CDR3 length is 16 residues. This CDR3 is CASSHAGTGITYGYTF. The CDR3 DNA sequence: TGTGCCAGCAGCCATGCCGGGACAGGGATCACCTATGGCTACACCTTC.

The chain joins TRBV9 to TRBJ2-3, with D possibly matching TRBD2 (5 bases). The CDR3 has 14 amino acids. V lost 4 bases, J lost 2 bases, and 11 bases lay in between. Looked up from germline, CDR1 is SGDLS and CDR2 is YYNGEE. The CDR3 bases are TGTGCCAGCAGCTCCCGGGGATTCACAGATACGCAGTATTTT. Translating it yields CASSSRGFTDTQYF.

V usage is TRBV19 and J usage is TRBJ2-3; D remains ambiguous. The CDR3 is 12 amino acids. Germline CDR1 and CDR2: LNHDA and SQIVND (reference sequence). V was shortened by 5 bases and J by 3 bases, with 6 bases between the two germline ends. The CDR3 loop reads CASSYKTDTQYF. The CDR3 DNA is TGTGCCAGTAGTTACAAGACAGATACGCAGTATTTT.

Only one count was recorded for this clone. This chain links TRBV12-3 or TRBV12-4 with TRBJ2-2; D is undetermined. Trimming removed 7 bases at V and 0 bases at J, with 6 bases between. CDR3 length equals 13 residues. CDR3 residues: CASNEANTGELFF. CDR3 bases: TGTGCCAGCAATGAGGCGAACACCGGGGAGCTGTTTTTT.

The V call is TRBV29-1, the J call TRBJ1-1; 7 bases fit TRBD1. The CDR3 extends over 15 amino acids. V gave up 4 bases and J gave up 10 bases; unmatched junction bases: 18. In germline, CDR1 is SQVTM, CDR2 ANQGSEA. CDR3 coding DNA: TGCAGCGTTGTTCGGCGGGACAGTCAGTTGAAGGGAGCTTTCTTT. This gives the protein CSVVRRDSQLKGAFF.

V and J are TRBV7-9 and TRBJ1-5, with unresolved D. The CDR3 is made up of 14 amino acids. Germline CDR1 and CDR2: SEHNR and FQNEAQ (reference sequence). V lost 5 bases, J lost 1 base, and 9 bases lay in between. Written as DNA, the CDR3 is TGTGCCAGCAGCCGAGACTCAAGCAATCAGCCCCAGCATTTT. This codes for CASSRDSSNQPQHF.

This chain joins TRBV15 and TRBJ2-6; possibly TRBD1 for D (5 bases). CDR1 LNHNV and CDR2 YYDKDF come from the germline V gene (reference sequence). This CDR3 contains 19 residues. Trimming removed 4 bases from V and 0 bases from J, with 19 bases in between. Here the CDR3 DNA reads TGTGCCACCAGCACAGGCCCCCAGGGAATCCCCTCTGGGGCCAACGTCCTGACTTTC. Translated: CATSTGPQGIPSGANVLTF.

This sequence joins TRBV5-4 and TRBJ2-3; 14 bases are shared with TRBD2. This CDR3 is 18 amino acids long. V lost 4 bases to trimming and J lost 5 bases; unmatched junction nucleotides: 12. Germline V gene sequence: CDR1 SGHNT, CDR2 YYREEE (reference sequence). In nucleotides, the CDR3 is TGTGCCAGCAGCGCGAGACTAGCGGGAGGGCTCGGGATAGATACGCAGTATTTT. Translation: CASSARLAGGLGIDTQYF.

This chain uses TRBV7-8 with TRBJ1-1; no clear D gene. In germline, CDR1 is SGHVS, CDR2 FQNEAQ. This CDR3 spans 16 amino acids. V was clipped by 6 bases and J by 0 bases, with 17 bases between them. CDR3 in amino acids: CASSLAPWALNTEAFF. Written as DNA, the CDR3 is TGTGCCAGCAGTCTCGCCCCCTGGGCCTTGAACACTGAAGCTTTCTTT. Full variable domain (remainder filled in from reference TRBV7-8 and TRBJ1-1): GAGVSQSPRYKVAKRGQDVALRCDPISGHVSLFWYQQALGQGPEFLTYFQNEAQLDKSGLPSDRFFAERPEGSVSTLKIQRTQQEDSAVYLCASSLAPWALNTEAFFGQGTRLTVV.

The chain couples TRBV6-5 to TRBJ2-7, with 7 positions matching TRBD1. Germline V lookup: CDR1 MNHEY, CDR2 SVGAGI. The CDR3 is made up of 13 amino acids. The junction had 5 bases not matched to a gene; V was cut back by 4 bases and J by 5 bases. The CDR3 region is CASSSNRGHEQYF. CDR3 bases: TGTGCCAGCAGTTCGAACAGGGGTCACGAGCAGTACTTC.

The rearrangement links TRBV28 to TRBJ2-2, with a weak D call TRBD1 (5 bases). Germline values: CDR1 MDHEN, CDR2 SYDVKM. The germline V and J ends were trimmed by 2 bases and 5 bases, with 15 bases remaining between them. The CDR3 has 16 residues. The CDR3 sequence is CASSLGPGLNTGELFF. CDR3 coding DNA: TGTGCCAGCAGTTTAGGGCCAGGGCTGAATACCGGGGAGCTGTTTTTT.

This sequence joins TRBV6-5 and TRBJ1-5; tentatively, D is TRBD1 (5 bases). Trimming stripped 6 bases from V and 4 bases from J, with 10 bases between. This CDR3 region has 13 residues. The germline V gene encodes CDR1 MNHEY and CDR2 SVGAGI. The CDR3 loop is CASRPGLNQPQHF. The CDR3 bases are TGTGCCAGCAGACCGGGACTAAATCAGCCCCAGCATTTT.

The chain carries TRBV6-5 and TRBJ1-1; possibly TRBD1 for D (6 bases). V dropped 4 bases and J dropped 2 bases, with 11 bases sitting between them. CDR1 MNHEY and CDR2 SVGAGI come from the germline V gene. The CDR3 runs to 14 residues. CDR3 in DNA: TGTGCCAGCAGTTCAGACAGGAGAAACACTGAAGCTTTCTTT. Encoded protein: CASSSDRRNTEAFF.

A word on this clone: A junction end diverges from the germline sequence, so it may reflect a read error. This specimen includes other DNA sequences encoding the same CDR3. V gene TRBV9 combines with J gene TRBJ2-7; possible D gene TRBD2, 6 bases. The germline CDR1 and CDR2 sequences are SGDLS and YYNGEE. The CDR3 has 14 amino acids. The CDR3 here is CASSPSGFSYEQYF. The CDR3 bases are TGTGCTAGCAGCCCCAGCGGGTTCTCCTACGAGCAGTACTTC.

The chain recombines TRBV19 with TRBJ1-5; tentative D call: TRBD1 (6 bases). V lost 3 bases and J 0 bases, leaving 18 bases between the germline ends. The CDR3 has 18 residues. CDR1 LNHDA and CDR2 SQIVND come from the germline V gene (reference sequence). The CDR3 DNA reads as TGTGCCAGTAGTATTTGGCCGGGGGCGGGAGATAGCAATCAGCCCCAGCATTTT. It encodes CASSIWPGAGDSNQPQHF.

This clone was found a few times. The chain recombines TRBV5-1 with TRBJ2-7; possibly TRBD2 for D (6 bases). This CDR3 is 14 amino acids long. Looked up from germline, CDR1 is SGHRS and CDR2 is YFSETQ. The V and J ends lost 4 bases and 5 bases respectively, with 16 bases between them. DNA for the CDR3: TGCGCCAGCAGCGTGGGGACGGTAGCGGACGAGCAGTACTTC. Translated, it gives CASSVGTVADEQYF.

CDR3 DNA sequence: TGTGCCAGCAGCGAAGGGGGTACTGAAGCTTTCTTT. It yields the protein CASSEGGTEAFF. The V call is TRBV11-2, the J call TRBJ1-1; possible D gene TRBD1, 6 bases. Trimming took off 5 bases at V and 5 bases at J, with 9 bases between the two ends. The V gene's germline CDR1 is SGHAT and CDR2 FQNNGV. This CDR3 region has 12 residues.

This rearrangement joins TRBV5-1 to TRBJ2-7; possible D gene TRBD2, 5 bases. There are 14 residues in the CDR3. V was pared by 0 bases and J by 4 bases, with 11 bases between. CDR1 and CDR2 from the germline V gene are SGHRS and YFSETQ. The CDR3 DNA sequence: TGCGCCAGCAGCTTGGGACGAGGCGGGTACGAGCAGTACTTC. As protein: CASSLGRGGYEQYF.

A single count supports this clone. The rearrangement joins TRBV20-1 to TRBJ2-5; no firm D call. CDR1 DFQATT and CDR2 SNEGSKA come from the germline V gene (reference sequence). The CDR3 covers 11 residues. V was pared by 3 bases and J by 2 bases, with 4 bases between. CDR3 protein: CSASQQETQYF. The CDR3 region has the DNA TGCAGTGCTAGTCAACAAGAGACCCAGTACTTC.

J is TRBJ1-3 and V is TRBV28; D might be TRBD1 (5 bases). The CDR3 runs 15 residues. The V end was cut by 6 bases, the J end by 0 bases, with 12 bases between. Per the germline V gene, CDR1 is MDHEN and CDR2 is SYDVKM. The CDR3 nucleotides read TGTGCCAGCAGGACAGAAAGAACCTCTGGAAACACCATATATTTT. Its protein product is CASRTERTSGNTIYF.

The chain recombines TRBV28 with TRBJ1-1, with D possibly matching TRBD1 (5 bases). Germline assignment: CDR1 MDHEN and CDR2 SYDVKM. V was trimmed by 6 bases and J by 4 bases, leaving 15 bases between them. The CDR3 runs to 14 residues. The CDR3 region has the DNA TGTGCCAGCAGCCTCAGGGATTGGGGCACTGAAGCTTTCTTT. Its translation: CASSLRDWGTEAFF.

V gene TRBV14 combines with J gene TRBJ2-1; tentatively, D is TRBD2 (6 bases). Germline lookup yields CDR1 SGHDN and CDR2 FVKESK. Trimming stripped 1 base from V and 0 bases from J, with 10 bases between. CDR3 length: 16 amino acids. CDR3 coding DNA: TGTGCCAGCAGCCAAGGGTCGACTAGCTCCTACAATGAGCAGTTCTTC. Amino acids: CASSQGSTSSYNEQFF. The variable domain in full, with the rest retrieved from reference TRBV14 and TRBJ2-1, is EAGVTQFPSHSVIEKGQTVTLRCDPISGHDNLYWYRRVMGKEIKFLLHFVKESKQDESGMPNNRFLAERTGGTYSTLKVQPAELEDSGVYFCASSQGSTSSYNEQFFGPGTRLTVL.

The rearrangement uses TRBV28 and TRBJ2-1; TRBD2 matches 10 bases. The CDR3 consists of 14 residues. The germline gives CDR1 MDHEN, CDR2 SYDVKM. Losses at the gene ends were 5 bases for V and 9 bases for J; bases not matched to a gene: 7. The CDR3 DNA follows: TGTGCCAGCAGTACTAGCGGGATTTTGGGTGAGCAGTTCTTC. It is translated as CASSTSGILGEQFF.

The rearrangement links TRBV14 to TRBJ2-7; D possibly corresponds to TRBD2 (7 bases). V lost 4 bases, J lost 2 bases, and 12 bases lay in between. The CDR3 length is 14 residues. Looked up from germline, CDR1 is SGHDN and CDR2 is FVKESK. CDR3 in DNA: TGTGCCAGCAGCCCTATCGGGGGGCCCTACGAGCAGTACTTC. It yields the protein CASSPIGGPYEQYF. The full variable domain, its missing parts supplied by reference TRBV14 and TRBJ2-7, is EAGVTQFPSHSVIEKGQTVTLRCDPISGHDNLYWYRRVMGKEIKFLLHFVKESKQDESGMPNNRFLAERTGGTYSTLKVQPAELEDSGVYFCASSPIGGPYEQYFGPGTRLTVT.